The 23 T cell receptor beta chains listed next were all sequenced from one sample in a study of blood T cells in healthy people across ages. PCR was performed a second time for roughly 7 to 11 cycles using a sample-barcoded 5' primer and a J-beta primer mix. TCRdb called the 5' RACE reads again in MiXCR, with one record for every CDR3 protein. Among 1.5 million to 1.9 million distinct CDR3 sequences listed, under 55% were seen once. Sequences were obtained from blood. These receptor sequences come from a woman aged 18-29 years in good health.

This clonotype was counted between two and nine times. The chain combines TRBV2 with TRBJ2-5; no firm D call. This CDR3 is built from 14 residues. The germline V and J ends were trimmed by 6 bases and 11 bases, with 22 bases remaining between them. Germline lookup yields CDR1 SNHLY and CDR2 FYNNEI. CDR3 residues: CASSPGSPYNEQYF. The CDR3, as DNA: TGTGCCAGCAGCCCGGGCAGTCCATACAATGAGCAGTACTTC.

This clonotype was observed a few times. Here the CDR3 DNA reads TGCAGTGCTGAATATGGGGTGGGAGTGAATTCACCCCTCCACTTT. It codes for CSAEYGVGVNSPLHF. The chain is built from TRBV20-1 and TRBJ1-6; D remains unclear. V lost 5 bases and J 7 bases, leaving 18 bases between the germline ends. Germline V gene lookup returns CDR1 DFQATT and CDR2 SNEGSKA (reference sequence). The CDR3 extends over 15 amino acids.

V and J are TRBV12-3 or TRBV12-4 and TRBJ2-1, with 9 bases identical to TRBD2. J gave up 12 bases and V 4 bases, and 10 bases lay outside the gene matches. The CDR3 contains 14 residues. The CDR3 region has the DNA TGTGCCAGCAGTTCCCCCCTAGCGGGGCTAACGCAGTTCTTC. Its protein product is CASSSPLAGLTQFF.

J is TRBJ2-4 and V is TRBV30; the D is unclear. The DNA end is a closer match to TRBJ2-7, so the J assignment may be wrong. CDR3 length: 12 amino acids. The germline CDR1 and CDR2 sequences are GTSNPN and SVGIG (reference sequence). CDR3 loop: CAWSVSSYEQYF. CDR3 nucleotides: TGTGCCTGGAGTGTCTCAAGCTACGAGCAGTACTTC.

The rearrangement uses TRBV7-9 and TRBJ1-5; D unclear. This CDR3 region has 14 residues. V was shortened by 5 bases and J by 9 bases, with 17 bases between the two germline ends. Germline V gene data show CDR1 as SEHNR and CDR2 as FQNEAQ (reference sequence). The CDR3 region has the DNA TGTGCCAGCAGCCAGAGTATGGACGTTGGGCCCCAGCATTTT. It codes for CASSQSMDVGPQHF.

This chain joins TRBV10-3 and TRBJ1-2; D ambiguous. Trimming stripped 5 bases from V and 5 bases from J, with 12 bases between. Germline assignment: CDR1 ENHRY and CDR2 SYGVKD. There are 13 residues in the CDR3. DNA for the CDR3: TGTGCCATCAGTTCCGAAGGAAATTATGGCTACACCTTC. Residues: CAISSEGNYGYTF.

V is TRBV28 and J is TRBJ2-7; 7 bases match TRBD2. The CDR3 is made up of 14 amino acids. Germline trimming cut 10 bases from V and 2 bases from J; bases unmatched to any gene: 11. Germline CDR1 reads MDHEN; CDR2 reads SYDVKM. CDR3 sequence: CATDGRQGPYEQYF. The CDR3, as DNA: TGTGCCACCGACGGGAGGCAGGGACCCTACGAGCAGTACTTC.

V is TRBV5-5 and J is TRBJ2-7; tentative D call: TRBD1 (6 bases). The CDR3 length is 14 residues. Trimming took 4 bases from V and 5 from J, leaving 16 bases between them. The V gene's germline CDR1 is SGHKS and CDR2 YYEKEE (reference sequence). CDR3: CASSRSRDTDEQYF. In nucleotides, the CDR3 is TGTGCCAGCAGCCGGTCCCGGGACACGGACGAGCAGTACTTC.

The gene calls are TRBV20-1 and TRBJ2-1; D unclear. The germline V and J ends were trimmed by 4 bases and 0 bases, with 10 bases remaining between them. The germline CDR1 and CDR2 sequences are DFQATT and SNEGSKA (reference sequence). CDR3 length equals 14 residues. CDR3 sequence: CSAIELYSYNEQFF. Here the CDR3 DNA reads TGCAGTGCTATAGAACTATACTCCTACAATGAGCAGTTCTTC.

The chain combines TRBV6-5 with TRBJ2-4, with TRBD1 matching over 9 bases. Trimming cost V 4 bases and J 3 bases; bases outside gene matches: 13. The length of the CDR3 is 18 residues. Per the germline V gene, CDR1 is MNHEY and CDR2 is SVGAGI. The CDR3 loop is CASSSLLFRDRDKNIQYF. CDR3 nucleotide sequence: TGTGCCAGCAGTTCCCTCCTCTTCCGGGACAGGGACAAAAACATTCAGTACTTC.

This clonotype was seen only a few times. This could be a read error, since a much larger clone is one nucleotide away. The CDR3 DNA follows: TGTGCCAGCAGTGTCTACGAGCAGTACTTC. Its protein is CASSVYEQYF. The chain joins TRBV2 to TRBJ2-7; D not resolved. Germline CDR1 reads SNHLY; CDR2 reads FYNNEI. This CDR3 comprises 10 residues. Trimming took off 4 bases at V and 3 bases at J, with 1 base between the two ends.

The chain combines TRBV9 with TRBJ1-3; D not resolved. The germline V and J ends were trimmed by 5 bases and 0 bases, with 12 bases remaining between them. CDR1 is SGDLS, CDR2 YYNGEE, per germline. The CDR3 spans 15 residues. Here the CDR3 DNA reads TGTGCCAGCAGTTTTGAGTTTAACTCTGGAAACACCATATATTTT. Translating gives CASSFEFNSGNTIYF.

The chain recombines TRBV20-1 with TRBJ2-6; D might be TRBD2 (5 bases). CDR3 length: 12 residues. Germline V gene sequence: CDR1 DFQATT, CDR2 SNEGSKA (reference sequence). CDR3 amino acids: CSGESGANVLTF. DNA for the CDR3: TGCAGCGGGGAGTCTGGGGCCAACGTCCTGACTTTC.

The chain employs TRBV27 and TRBJ1-5; D may be TRBD1 (6 bases). CDR3 length: 16 residues. The germline CDR1 and CDR2 sequences are MNHEY and SMNVEV (reference sequence). V gave up 1 base and J gave up 6 bases, with 16 bases separating them. The CDR3 region has the DNA TGTGCCAGCAGTTTATTAGGACCGGGGGGCGGTCAGCCCCAGCATTTT. Translation gives CASSLLGPGGGQPQHF.

V usage is TRBV29-1 and J usage is TRBJ2-7; 7 bases are a match to TRBD2. The CDR3 covers 13 residues. With 6 bases clipped from V and 2 bases from J, the junction kept 7 bases outside the gene matches. The germline V gene has CDR1 SQVTM and CDR2 ANQGSEA. The CDR3 reads CSVSTGGTYEQYF. The CDR3 DNA reads as TGCAGCGTCTCAACCGGGGGGACCTACGAGCAGTACTTC.

This chain uses TRBV20-1 with TRBJ2-3; 11 nucleotides line up with TRBD2. Germline-derived CDR1 and CDR2 are DFQATT and SNEGSKA (reference sequence). The length of the CDR3 is 13 residues. CDR3 amino acids: CIISGGAVDTQYF. The CDR3 nucleotides are TGCATTATTAGCGGGGGGGCTGTAGATACGCAGTATTTT.

A few counts support this clonotype. The chain carries TRBV29-1 and TRBJ2-7; 12 nucleotides align to TRBD2. Trimming removed 5 bases from V and 1 base from J; junction bases left unmatched: 6. CDR1 and CDR2 (germline): SQVTM, ANQGSEA. This CDR3 spans 15 amino acids. The CDR3 sequence is CSVTEGLAGSYEQYF. The DNA of the CDR3 is TGCAGCGTTACCGAAGGACTAGCGGGGTCCTACGAGCAGTACTTC.

The chain recombines TRBV7-8 with TRBJ2-7; D not certain. Trimming pared 5 bases from V and 6 bases from J, leaving 11 bases between. The CDR3 contains 12 residues. Germline loops: CDR1 SGHVS, CDR2 FQNEAQ. Here the CDR3 DNA reads TGTGCCAGCAGCCCCCGGTTGGGCGAGCAGTACTTC. As protein: CASSPRLGEQYF.

This chain joins TRBV12-3 or TRBV12-4 and TRBJ1-5, with no clear D. This CDR3 is built from 12 residues. Trimming removed 7 bases at V and 3 bases at J, with 7 bases between. The CDR3: CASNDPNQPQHF. The CDR3 region has the DNA TGTGCCAGCAACGACCCCAATCAGCCCCAGCATTTT.

This clonotype was counted ten times or more. This chain joins TRBV7-2 and TRBJ2-1; D ambiguous. The CDR3 sequence is 12 residues long. V lost 5 bases, J lost 7 bases, and 9 bases lay in between. Germline V lookup: CDR1 SGHTA, CDR2 FQGNSA. DNA of the CDR3: TGTGCCAGCAGCCTCAGAGTAAATGAGCAGTTCTTC. It is translated as CASSLRVNEQFF.

The V call is TRBV7-9, the J call TRBJ1-2, with D hard to call. The CDR3 is made up of 13 amino acids. Germline values: CDR1 SEHNR, CDR2 FQNEAQ (reference sequence). Trimming took off 2 bases at V and 6 bases at J, with 10 bases between the two ends. The CDR3 coding sequence is TGTGCCAGCAGCTTACCCAACGGGAATGGCTACACCTTC. Amino acid sequence: CASSLPNGNGYTF.

This rearrangement joins TRBV4-1 to TRBJ1-1, with D hard to call. The ends were cut back, 0 bases at V and 1 base at J, with 3 bases in the middle. This CDR3 has 13 amino acids. Germline CDR1 is MGHRA and CDR2 is YSYEKL. CDR3 loop: CASSQEWNTEAFF. CDR3 DNA: TGCGCCAGCAGCCAAGAGTGGAACACTGAAGCTTTCTTT.

The chain uses TRBV2 and TRBJ1-2; D is undetermined. CDR1 SNHLY and CDR2 FYNNEI come from the germline V gene. The CDR3 spans 8 residues. CDR3 in DNA: TGTGATCAGGATGGCTACACCTTC. Protein sequence: CDQDGYTF.